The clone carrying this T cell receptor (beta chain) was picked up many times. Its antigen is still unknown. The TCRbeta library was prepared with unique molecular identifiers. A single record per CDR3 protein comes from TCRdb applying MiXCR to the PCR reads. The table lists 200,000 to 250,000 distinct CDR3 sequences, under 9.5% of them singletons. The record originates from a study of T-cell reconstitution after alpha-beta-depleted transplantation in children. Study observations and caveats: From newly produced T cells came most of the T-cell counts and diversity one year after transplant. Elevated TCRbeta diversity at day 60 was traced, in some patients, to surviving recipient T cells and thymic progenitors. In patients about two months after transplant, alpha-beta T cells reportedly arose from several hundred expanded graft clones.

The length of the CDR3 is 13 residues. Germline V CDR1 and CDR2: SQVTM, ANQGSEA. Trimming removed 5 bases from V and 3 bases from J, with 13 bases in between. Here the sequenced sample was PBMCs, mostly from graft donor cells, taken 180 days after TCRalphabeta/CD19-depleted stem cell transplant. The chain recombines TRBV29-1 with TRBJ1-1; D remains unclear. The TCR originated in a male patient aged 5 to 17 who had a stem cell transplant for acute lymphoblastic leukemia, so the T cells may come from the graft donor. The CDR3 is CSVRRGRDTEAFF. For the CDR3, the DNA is TGCAGCGTTAGGCGCGGGCGGGACACTGAAGCTTTCTTT.